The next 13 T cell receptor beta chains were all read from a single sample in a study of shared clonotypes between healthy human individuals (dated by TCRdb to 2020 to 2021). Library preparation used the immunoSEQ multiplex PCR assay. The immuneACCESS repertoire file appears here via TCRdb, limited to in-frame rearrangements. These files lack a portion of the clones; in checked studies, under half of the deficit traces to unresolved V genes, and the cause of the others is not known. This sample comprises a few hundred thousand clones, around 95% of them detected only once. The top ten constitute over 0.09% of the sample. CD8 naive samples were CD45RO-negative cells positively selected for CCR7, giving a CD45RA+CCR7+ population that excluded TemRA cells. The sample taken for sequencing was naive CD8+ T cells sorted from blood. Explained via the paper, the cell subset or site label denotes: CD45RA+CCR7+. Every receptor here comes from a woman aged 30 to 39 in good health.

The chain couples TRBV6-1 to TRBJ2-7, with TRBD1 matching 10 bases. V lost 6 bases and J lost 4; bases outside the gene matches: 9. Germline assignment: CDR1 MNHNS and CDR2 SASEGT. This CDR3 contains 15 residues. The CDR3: CASRPGTGVLYEQYF. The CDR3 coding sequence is TGTGCCAGCAGACCCGGGACAGGGGTTTTATACGAGCAGTACTTC.

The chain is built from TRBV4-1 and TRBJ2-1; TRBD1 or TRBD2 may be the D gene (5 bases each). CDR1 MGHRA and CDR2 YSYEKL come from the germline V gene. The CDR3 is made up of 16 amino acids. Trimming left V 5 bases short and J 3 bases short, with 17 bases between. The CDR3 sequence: CASSNDRGGVYNEQFF. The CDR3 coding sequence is TGCGCCAGCAGCAACGACCGGGGCGGCGTCTACAATGAGCAGTTCTTC.

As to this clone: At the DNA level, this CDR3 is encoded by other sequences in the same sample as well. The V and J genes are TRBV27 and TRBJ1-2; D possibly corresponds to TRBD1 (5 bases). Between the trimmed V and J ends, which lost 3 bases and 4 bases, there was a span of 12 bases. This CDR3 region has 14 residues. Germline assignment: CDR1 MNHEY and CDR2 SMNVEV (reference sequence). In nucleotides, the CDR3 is TGTGCCAGCAGTTTGCAGGGAGCCTCCTATGGCTACACCTTC. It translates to CASSLQGASYGYTF.

The CDR3 sequence: CASSRRGFKSSQPQHF. CDR3 nucleotide sequence: TGTGCCAGCTCAAGACGGGGATTTAAATCAAGTCAGCCCCAGCATTTT. The V call is TRBV28, the J call TRBJ1-5; D is uncertain. CDR1 is MDHEN, CDR2 SYDVKM, per germline. CDR3 length: 16 residues. Trimming left V 8 bases short and J 6 bases short, with 23 bases between. The variable domain in full, with the rest retrieved from reference TRBV28 and TRBJ1-5, is DVKVTQSSRYLVKRTGEKVFLECVQDMDHENMFWYRQDPGLGLRLIYFSYDVKMKEKGDIPEGYSVSREKKERFSLILESASTNQTSMYLCASSRRGFKSSQPQHFGDGTRLSIL.

This CDR3 is CASSGGQGWSATF. CDR3 nucleotide sequence: TGTGCCAGCAGCGGGGGACAGGGTTGGAGTGCCACCTTC. The rearrangement uses TRBV5-6 and TRBJ1-2, with 9 nucleotides matching TRBD1. J was trimmed by 13 bases and V by 4 bases; bases with no gene match: 11. In germline, CDR1 is SGHDT, CDR2 YYEEEE. CDR3 length: 13 residues.

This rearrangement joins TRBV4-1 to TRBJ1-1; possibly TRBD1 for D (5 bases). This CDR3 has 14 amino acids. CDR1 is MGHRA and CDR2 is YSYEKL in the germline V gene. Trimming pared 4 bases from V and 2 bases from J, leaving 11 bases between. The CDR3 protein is CASSPSGANTEAFF. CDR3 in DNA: TGCGCCAGCAGCCCATCCGGGGCAAACACTGAAGCTTTCTTT.

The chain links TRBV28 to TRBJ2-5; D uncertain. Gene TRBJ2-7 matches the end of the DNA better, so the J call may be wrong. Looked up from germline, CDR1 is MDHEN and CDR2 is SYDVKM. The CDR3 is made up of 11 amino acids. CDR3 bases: TGTGCCAGCAGTTCTCACTACGAGCAGTACTTC. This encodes CASSSHYEQYF.

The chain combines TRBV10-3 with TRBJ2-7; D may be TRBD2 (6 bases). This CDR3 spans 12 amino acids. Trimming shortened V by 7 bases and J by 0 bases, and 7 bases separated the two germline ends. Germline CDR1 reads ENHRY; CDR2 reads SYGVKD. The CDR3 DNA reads TGTGCCATCATGCGGGACTCCTACGAGCAGTACTTC. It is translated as CAIMRDSYEQYF.

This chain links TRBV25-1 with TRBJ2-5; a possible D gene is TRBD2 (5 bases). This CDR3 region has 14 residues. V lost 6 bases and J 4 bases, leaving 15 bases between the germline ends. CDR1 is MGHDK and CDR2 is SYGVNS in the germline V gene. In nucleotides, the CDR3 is TGTGCCAGCAGGACCCTGTTTGAGGGAGAGACCCAGTACTTC. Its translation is CASRTLFEGETQYF.

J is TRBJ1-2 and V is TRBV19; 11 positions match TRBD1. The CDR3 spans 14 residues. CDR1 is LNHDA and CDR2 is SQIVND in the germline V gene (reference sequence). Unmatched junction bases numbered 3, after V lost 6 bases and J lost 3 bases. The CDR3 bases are TGTGCCAGTAGCTGGACAGGGGGCGACTATGGCTACACCTTC. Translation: CASSWTGGDYGYTF.

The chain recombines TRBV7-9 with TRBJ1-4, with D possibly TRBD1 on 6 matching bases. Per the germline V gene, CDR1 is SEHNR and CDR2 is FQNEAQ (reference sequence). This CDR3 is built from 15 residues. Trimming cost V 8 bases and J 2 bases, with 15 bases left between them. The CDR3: CASGGRQQTNEKLFF. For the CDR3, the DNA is TGTGCCAGCGGGGGCCGCCAGCAGACTAATGAAAAACTGTTTTTT.

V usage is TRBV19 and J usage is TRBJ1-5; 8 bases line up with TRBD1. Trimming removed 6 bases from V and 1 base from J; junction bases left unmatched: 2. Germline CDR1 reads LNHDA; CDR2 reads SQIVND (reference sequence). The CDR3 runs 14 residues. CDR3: CASRRTGSNQPQHF. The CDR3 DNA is TGTGCCAGTAGGCGGACAGGGAGCAATCAGCCCCAGCATTTT.

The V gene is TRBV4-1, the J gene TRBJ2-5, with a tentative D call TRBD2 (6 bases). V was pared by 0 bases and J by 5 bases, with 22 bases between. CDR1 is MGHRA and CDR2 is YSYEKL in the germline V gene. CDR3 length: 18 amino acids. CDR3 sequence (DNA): TGCGCCAGCAGCCAAGAGACTGTGGGAGGCCTGGCGGAGGAGACCCAGTACTTC. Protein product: CASSQETVGGLAEETQYF.